This entry is about one T cell receptor (beta chain). Its antigen is not known. The source of the sample is a study of T cell responses to AZD1222 COVID-19 vaccine. Study information: The study pooled second doses at about 4 or about 12 weeks. The study's findings and limits: Spike-wide vaccine-associated CD4 TCRs dominated at 160-218 and 743-854. A rise in Spike-specific TCR breadth and depth followed two AZD1222 doses. Nearly half of spike-specific TCRs reportedly target unmutated variant regions.

Sequencing used immunoSEQ multiplex PCR; TCRdb keeps in-frame clones, though not all of them. The table lists some 49,000 clones, 65% to 80% of them singletons. The TCR sequence derives from an adult in good health. The sample in question was peripheral blood, obtained on day 0 of AZD1222 vaccination.

The CDR3 DNA is TGTGCCAGCAGCTACTCGGAGAGAGTCGGCTACACCTTC. This sequence encodes CASSYSERVGYTF. The chain employs TRBV28 and TRBJ1-2; D remains unclear. The CDR3 length is 13 residues. V gave up 6 bases and J gave up 8 bases, with 16 bases separating them. CDR1 is MDHEN and CDR2 is SYDVKM in the germline V gene.